The 22 T cell receptor beta chains in this list originate from one sample, sequenced in a study of T-cell reconstitution after alpha-beta-depleted transplantation in children. It was with unique molecular identifiers that the TCRbeta library was prepared. TCRdb reprocessed the PCR reads with MiXCR, giving one entry per CDR3 protein. The sample yields 250,000 to 400,000 distinct CDR3 sequences, approximately 23% seen once. Here the sequenced sample was PBMCs, mostly from graft donor cells, taken 180 days after TCRalphabeta/CD19-depleted stem cell transplant. All receptors derive from a male patient younger than 18 who had a stem cell transplant for acute lymphoblastic leukemia, so the T cells may come from the graft donor.

This clonotype showed up just a few times. The chain uses TRBV12-3 or TRBV12-4 and TRBJ2-7, with a possible D match to TRBD2 (6 bases). Trimming left V 1 base short and J 7 bases short, with 8 bases between. The CDR3 consists of 12 residues. In DNA form, the CDR3 reads TGTGCCAGCAGTTTAGGGGGGGTTGAGCAGTACTTC. Residues: CASSLGGVEQYF.

V gene TRBV13 combines with J gene TRBJ2-7; 12 bases match TRBD2. The CDR3 runs to 16 residues. V was clipped by 5 bases and J by 4 bases; unmatched bases: 9. Per germline, CDR1 PRHDT and CDR2 FYEKMQ (reference sequence). CDR3 in amino acids: CASSLTSGRYPYEQYF. The CDR3 DNA follows: TGTGCCAGCAGCCTTACTAGCGGGAGGTACCCTTACGAGCAGTACTTC.

V and J are TRBV30 and TRBJ1-5; maybe TRBD1 (6 bases). V was clipped by 0 bases and J by 0 bases, with 9 bases between them. Germline CDR1 GTSNPN, CDR2 SVGIG (reference sequence). CDR3 size: 15 residues. The CDR3, as DNA: TGTGCCTGGAGTGTTGGACAGCTTAGCAATCAGCCCCAGCATTTT. It specifies CAWSVGQLSNQPQHF.

The V gene is TRBV7-9, the J gene TRBJ2-7, with D perhaps matching TRBD1 (6 bases). The germline V gene encodes CDR1 SEHNR and CDR2 FQNEAQ (reference sequence). Trimming left V 2 bases short and J 3 bases short, with 14 bases between. The CDR3 sequence is 15 residues long. DNA of the CDR3: TGTGCCAGCAGCTTATCTGTGGGGGCTGACTACGAGCAGTACTTC. Its translation is CASSLSVGADYEQYF.

This clonotype was seen a handful of times. The genes are TRBV4-2 and TRBJ1-5, with 7 nucleotides matching TRBD1. This CDR3 is 15 amino acids long. The J segment lost 4 bases and the V segment lost 0 bases, leaving 3 bases of the junction unmatched. Germline CDR1 reads LGHNA; CDR2 reads YNFKEQ. In nucleotides, the CDR3 is TGTGCCAGCAGCCAAGACAACAGGGGAAATCAGCCCCAGCATTTT. The encoded protein is CASSQDNRGNQPQHF.

The chain couples TRBV5-1 to TRBJ2-1; weak D call: TRBD2 (5 bases). The ends were cut back, 4 bases at V and 5 bases at J, with 7 bases in the middle. Germline CDR1 reads SGHRS; CDR2 reads YFSETQ. The CDR3 totals 12 residues. The CDR3 sequence is CASSGRNNEQFF. The CDR3 bases are TGCGCCAGCAGCGGGAGAAACAATGAGCAGTTCTTC.

The rearrangement uses TRBV20-1 and TRBJ2-3; D may be TRBD1 (5 bases). Trimming stripped 4 bases from V and 1 base from J, with 9 bases between. This CDR3 is built from 13 residues. Per germline, CDR1 DFQATT and CDR2 SNEGSKA (reference sequence). The CDR3 region has the DNA TGCAGTGCTACTGACAGACGCACAGATACGCAGTATTTT. Translating it yields CSATDRRTDTQYF.

This clonotype was recorded at least ten times. V and J are TRBV24-1 and TRBJ1-1; maybe TRBD1 (5 bases). Between the trimmed V and J ends, which lost 4 bases and 0 bases, there was a span of 11 bases. Germline assignment: CDR1 KGHDR and CDR2 SFDVKD. CDR3 length: 15 amino acids. As DNA, the CDR3 is TGTGCCACCAGTGACCTGGACACCCTGAACACTGAAGCTTTCTTT. Translated, it gives CATSDLDTLNTEAFF.

The CDR3 loop is CASSRPPAGKETQYF. In DNA form, the CDR3 reads TGCGCCAGCAGCCGACCGCCAGCGGGTAAAGAGACCCAGTACTTC. The chain joins TRBV5-1 to TRBJ2-5, with D perhaps TRBD2 (6 bases). The V end lost 4 bases, the J end lost 3 bases, and 16 bases lay between the germline ends. CDR3 length: 15 amino acids. The V gene's germline CDR1 is SGHRS and CDR2 YFSETQ.

This clonotype came up a few times. This chain uses TRBV7-9 with TRBJ2-7; no clear D. Trimming removed 4 bases from V and 2 bases from J, with 18 bases in between. The CDR3 totals 16 residues. Germline-derived CDR1 and CDR2 are SEHNR and FQNEAQ (reference sequence). CDR3 residues: CASSSVVRLAPYEQYF. For the CDR3, the DNA is TGTGCCAGCAGCTCAGTAGTTAGACTCGCTCCCTACGAGCAGTACTTC.

The chain links TRBV7-8 to TRBJ2-1, with 9 bases fitting TRBD2. CDR1 is SGHVS and CDR2 is FQNEAQ in the germline V gene. The CDR3 is 17 amino acids. The J segment lost 8 bases and the V segment lost 5 bases, leaving 16 bases of the junction unmatched. The CDR3 region has the DNA TGTGCCAGCAGCCCACCCCTAGCGGGACCCCTTGGGGATGAGCAGTTCTTC. This sequence encodes CASSPPLAGPLGDEQFF.

J is TRBJ1-1 and V is TRBV18; no clear D. This CDR3 region has 13 residues. CDR1 is KGHSH and CDR2 is LQKENI in the germline V gene. V shed 3 bases and J shed 2 bases, with 7 bases lying between them. The CDR3 sequence is CASSPAVNTEAFF. The CDR3 DNA sequence: TGTGCCAGCTCACCTGCGGTTAACACTGAAGCTTTCTTT.

This clonotype was counted a few times. The CDR3 DNA reads TGCGCCAGCAGCCAATGGGGGCGAGAGACCCAGTACTTC. Its translation: CASSQWGRETQYF. V is TRBV4-1 and J is TRBJ2-5; D possibly corresponds to TRBD1 (6 bases). V lost 2 bases to trimming and J lost 4 bases, with 8 bases between them. The germline V gene encodes CDR1 MGHRA and CDR2 YSYEKL. The CDR3 runs 13 residues.

This chain connects TRBV9 to TRBJ2-5; a possible D gene is TRBD2 (6 bases). The CDR3 is made up of 15 amino acids. V shed 4 bases and J shed 4 bases, with 17 bases lying between them. Germline CDR1 is SGDLS and CDR2 is YYNGEE. The CDR3 sequence is CASSSHAMGGETQYF. Here the CDR3 DNA reads TGTGCCAGCAGCTCGCACGCCATGGGAGGAGAGACCCAGTACTTC.

V is TRBV15 and J is TRBJ2-2, with D perhaps matching TRBD2 (5 bases). CDR3 length: 14 amino acids. V was trimmed by 6 bases and J by 2 bases, leaving 10 bases between them. Germline V gives CDR1 LNHNV, CDR2 YYDKDF (reference sequence). DNA of the CDR3: TGTGCCACCAGGCTAGCAGCTAACACCGGGGAGCTGTTTTTT. Protein: CATRLAANTGELFF.

V and J are TRBV25-1 and TRBJ1-2; no reliable D call. V lost 2 bases, J lost 8 bases, and 12 bases lay in between. CDR3 length equals 13 residues. Germline V gene lookup returns CDR1 MGHDK and CDR2 SYGVNS. CDR3 nucleotide sequence: TGTGCCAGCAGTGAAGGGAGGAGACGGGGCTACACCTTC. Residues: CASSEGRRRGYTF.

This clonotype was found a few times. The V call is TRBV20-1, the J call TRBJ1-1; D may be TRBD1 (6 bases). The CDR3 sequence is 13 residues long. The germline gives CDR1 DFQATT, CDR2 SNEGSKA (reference sequence). V lost 8 bases and J lost 5, with 18 bases in between. The CDR3 here is CSNRGAGGTEAFF. The DNA for the CDR3 is TGCAGTAATAGGGGGGCCGGGGGGACTGAAGCTTTCTTT.

This clonotype came up many times. The genes are TRBV5-1 and TRBJ2-7, with D uncertain. V was shortened by 0 bases and J by 3 bases, with 10 bases between the two germline ends. There are 14 residues in the CDR3. Germline V gene data show CDR1 as SGHRS and CDR2 as YFSETQ. As DNA, the CDR3 is TGCGCCAGCAGCTTGGGGGGAAGTAACTACGAGCAGTACTTC. It is translated as CASSLGGSNYEQYF.

The rearrangement uses TRBV7-3 and TRBJ2-1, with 13 bases aligning to TRBD2. This CDR3 is 17 amino acids long. V dropped 5 bases and J dropped 8; count of bases not matched to a gene: 12. Germline loops: CDR1 SGHTA, CDR2 FQGTGA. The CDR3 spells CASSGGLAGRGQDEQFF. The DNA of the CDR3 is TGTGCCAGCAGCGGGGGACTAGCGGGAAGGGGACAGGATGAGCAGTTCTTC.

The chain is built from TRBV7-9 and TRBJ2-4; 9 bases fit TRBD2. This CDR3 has 15 residues. Per the germline V gene, CDR1 is SEHNR and CDR2 is FQNEAQ (reference sequence). Unmatched junction bases numbered 6, after V lost 1 base and J lost 8 bases. CDR3 region: CASSLGSTSGDIQYF. CDR3 in DNA: TGTGCCAGCAGCTTAGGTTCGACTAGCGGAGACATTCAGTACTTC.

This clonotype has a count of ten or more. The chain has TRBV5-1 and TRBJ2-7, with TRBD1 matching 7 bases. The CDR3 consists of 14 residues. The V gene end was trimmed by 6 bases and the J gene end by 5 bases; junction bases not matched to a gene: 11. Germline V lookup: CDR1 SGHRS, CDR2 YFSETQ. CDR3: CASNPSTGYDEQYF. CDR3 DNA: TGCGCCAGCAACCCCTCGACAGGGTATGACGAGCAGTACTTC.

This chain uses TRBV3-1 with TRBJ2-7, with TRBD1 matching over 7 bases. The V gene end was trimmed by 0 bases and the J gene end by 4 bases; junction bases not matched to a gene: 3. Germline CDR1 and CDR2: LGHDT and YNNKEL (reference sequence). The CDR3 spans 14 residues. Here the CDR3 reads CASSQDWDRYEQYF. The CDR3, as DNA: TGTGCCAGCAGCCAAGATTGGGACAGATACGAGCAGTACTTC.